This T cell receptor beta chain was observed in a study of T cells in Graves' hyperthyroidism and ophthalmopathy. TCR beta CDR3 regions were amplified from RNA. Initially, a first-round RT-PCR of the TCR CDR3 employed the HTBI primer set. Each CDR3 protein gets one entry after TCRdb re-called the multiplex PCR reads with MiXCR. The sample includes around 690,000 distinct CDR3 sequences, roughly 20% seen only once; the top ten take about 35%. Germline CDR1 and CDR2: MNHEY and SVGEGT. Trimming pared 6 bases from V and 2 bases from J, leaving 11 bases between. This CDR3 region has 14 residues. The clonotype comes from a man younger than 45 with Graves' ophthalmopathy. The material sequenced was blood. J is TRBJ2-4 and V is TRBV6-2 or TRBV6-3, with D perhaps TRBD1 (7 bases). For the CDR3, the DNA is TGTGCCAGCAGGGAGGGGGCGACCAAAAACATTCAGTACTTC. Amino acid sequence: CASREGATKNIQYF.